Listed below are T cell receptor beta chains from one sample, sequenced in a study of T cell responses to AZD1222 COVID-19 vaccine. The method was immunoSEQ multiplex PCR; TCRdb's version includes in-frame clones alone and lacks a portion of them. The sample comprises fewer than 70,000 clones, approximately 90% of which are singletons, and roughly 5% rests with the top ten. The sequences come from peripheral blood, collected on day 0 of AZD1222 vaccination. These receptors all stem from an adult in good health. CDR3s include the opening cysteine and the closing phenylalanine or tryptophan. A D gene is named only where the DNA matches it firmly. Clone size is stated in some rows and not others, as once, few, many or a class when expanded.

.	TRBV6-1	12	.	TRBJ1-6	CASSEGNSPLHF	TGTGCCAGCAGTGAGGGGAATTCACCCCTCCACTTT
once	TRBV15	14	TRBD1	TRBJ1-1	CATSRRGQDTEAFF	TGTGCCACCAGCAGAAGGGGGCAGGACACTGAAGCTTTCTTT
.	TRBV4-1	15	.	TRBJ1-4	CASSQGRANGEKLFF	TGCGCCAGCAGCCAAGGCCGTGCCAACGGTGAAAAACTGTTTTTT
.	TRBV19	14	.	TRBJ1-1	CASNQGTDGGKAFF	TGTGCCAGTAACCAGGGAACGGATGGGGGTAAAGCTTTCTTT
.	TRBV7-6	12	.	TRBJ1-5	CASSLVGQPQHF	TGTGCCAGCAGCTTAGTAGGTCAGCCCCAGCATTTT
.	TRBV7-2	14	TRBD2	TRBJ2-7	CASSSGLAGIEQYF	TGTGCCAGCAGCTCGGGACTAGCGGGGATCGAGCAGTACTTC
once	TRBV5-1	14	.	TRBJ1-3	CASSLDSLGNTIYF	TGCGCCAGCAGCTTGGACAGCCTTGGAAACACCATATATTTT
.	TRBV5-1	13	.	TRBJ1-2	CASSPDSLYGYTF	TGCGCCAGCAGCCCGGACAGCCTTTATGGCTACACCTTC
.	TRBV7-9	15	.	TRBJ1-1	CASSLSEQKNTEAFF	TGTGCCAGCAGCTTATCGGAACAGAAGAACACTGAAGCTTTCTTT
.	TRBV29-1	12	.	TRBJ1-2	CSAGPQAEGYTF	TGCAGCGCCGGGCCCCAGGCTGAAGGCTACACCTTC
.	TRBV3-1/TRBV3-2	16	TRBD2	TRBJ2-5	CASSQDRAGGQETQYF	TGTGCCAGCAGCCAAGATAGGGCGGGGGGGCAAGAGACCCAGTACTTC
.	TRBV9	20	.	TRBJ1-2	CASSPDTYSGTASRNYGYTF	TGTGCCAGCAGCCCAGACACGTATTCCGGGACGGCATCACGGAACTATGGCTACACCTTC
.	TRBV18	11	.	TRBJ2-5	CASSPEETQYF	TGTGCCAGCTCACCTGAGGAGACCCAGTACTTC
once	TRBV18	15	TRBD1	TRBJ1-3	CASSPDRGPGNTIYF	TGTGCCAGCTCACCAGACAGGGGGCCTGGAAACACCATATATTTT
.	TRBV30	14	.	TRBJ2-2	CAWSVQAYGGELFF	TGTGCCTGGAGTGTACAAGCGTATGGCGGGGAGCTGTTTTTT
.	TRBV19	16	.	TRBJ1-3	CASSILQGYAGNTIYF	TGTGCCAGTAGCATCCTACAGGGCTATGCTGGAAACACCATATATTTT
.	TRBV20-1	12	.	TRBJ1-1	CSASTGPVGAFF	TGCAGTGCTAGTACAGGGCCCGTTGGCGCTTTCTTT
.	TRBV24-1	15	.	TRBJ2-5	CATSDSSVVPETQYF	TGTGCCACCAGTGATTCATCGGTAGTCCCAGAGACCCAGTACTTC
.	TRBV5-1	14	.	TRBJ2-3	CASSYGARRDTQYF	TGCGCCAGCAGTTATGGGGCTCGACGGGATACGCAGTATTTT
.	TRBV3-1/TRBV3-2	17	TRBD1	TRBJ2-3	CASSTSLQGASTDTQYF	TGTGCCAGCAGCACAAGCCTACAGGGGGCCAGCACAGATACGCAGTATTTT
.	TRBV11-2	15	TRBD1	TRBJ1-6	CASSWETGARSPLHF	TGTGCCAGCAGCTGGGAGACAGGGGCTCGATCACCCCTCCACTTT
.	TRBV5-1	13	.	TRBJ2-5	CASSSPGRETQYF	TGCGCCAGCAGCTCCCCTGGTCGGGAGACCCAGTACTTC
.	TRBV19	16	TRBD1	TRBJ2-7	CASSAKSGTGSHEQYF	TGTGCCAGTAGTGCCAAATCCGGGACAGGGAGCCACGAGCAGTACTTC
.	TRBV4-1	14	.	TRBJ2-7	CASSHTDGLGEQYF	TGCGCCAGCAGCCATACGGACGGGCTCGGCGAGCAGTACTTC
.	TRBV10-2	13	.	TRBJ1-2	CASSVQNGNGYTF	TGCGCCAGCAGTGTGCAGAACGGGAATGGCTACACCTTC
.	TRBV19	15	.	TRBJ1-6	CASSIVSMDNSPLHF	TGTGCCAGTAGTATAGTGAGCATGGATAATTCACCCCTCCACTTT
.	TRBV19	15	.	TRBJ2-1	CASTPTEGLYNEQFF	TGTGCCAGTACACCGACCGAGGGCCTTTACAATGAGCAGTTCTTC
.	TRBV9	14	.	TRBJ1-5	CASSPTPDNQPQHF	TGTGCCAGCAGCCCCACTCCGGACAATCAGCCCCAGCATTTT
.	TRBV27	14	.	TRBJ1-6	CASSYNRENSPLHF	TGTGCCAGCAGTTATAACAGGGAGAATTCACCCCTCCACTTT
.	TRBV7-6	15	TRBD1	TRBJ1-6	CASSLGPGQNSPLHF	TGTGCCAGCAGCTTAGGTCCGGGACAGAATTCACCCCTCCACTTT
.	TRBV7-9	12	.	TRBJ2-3	CASSSGTDTQYF	TGTGCCAGCAGCTCTGGTACAGATACGCAGTATTTT
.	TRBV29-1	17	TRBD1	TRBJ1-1	CSVEVGQGAKRSTEAFF	TGCAGCGTTGAAGTGGGGCAGGGGGCTAAGAGGAGCACTGAAGCTTTCTTT
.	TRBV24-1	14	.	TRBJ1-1	CATSDPTRGKGAFF	TGTGCCACCAGTGACCCTACACGAGGGAAAGGGGCTTTCTTT
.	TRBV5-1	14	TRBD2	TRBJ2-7	CASSSGGERNEQYF	TGCGCCAGCAGCTCCGGGGGGGAGCGGAACGAGCAGTACTTC
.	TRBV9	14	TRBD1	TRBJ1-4	CASSPGQGNEKLFF	TGTGCCAGCAGCCCGGGACAGGGAAATGAAAAACTGTTTTTT
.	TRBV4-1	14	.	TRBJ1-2	CASSPQGMRVGYTF	TGCGCCAGCAGCCCCCAGGGAATGAGGGTTGGCTACACCTTC
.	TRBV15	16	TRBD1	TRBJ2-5	CATSRGTGGLRETQYF	TGTGCCACCAGCAGGGGGACAGGGGGCTTGAGAGAGACCCAGTACTTC
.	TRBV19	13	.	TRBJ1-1	CASSIYTGTEAFF	TGTGCCAGTAGTATCTACACAGGCACTGAAGCTTTCTTT
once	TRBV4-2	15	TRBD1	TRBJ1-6	CASSQKDRDTTPLHF	TGTGCCAGCAGCCAGAAGGACAGGGATACTACACCCCTCCACTTT
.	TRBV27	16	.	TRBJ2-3	CASSLYSVHSTDTQYF	TGTGCCAGCAGTTTATATAGCGTTCATAGCACAGATACGCAGTATTTT
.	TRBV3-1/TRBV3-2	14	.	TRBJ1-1	CASSPGTQLNGAFF	TGTGCCAGCAGCCCTGGGACTCAACTGAACGGGGCTTTCTTT
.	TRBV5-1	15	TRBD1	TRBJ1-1	CASSEGQGMYSEAFF	TGCGCCAGCAGCGAAGGACAGGGTATGTACTCTGAAGCTTTCTTT